These 24 T cell receptor beta chains came from one sample sequenced in a study of T-cell reconstitution after alpha-beta-depleted transplantation in children. The authors prepared the TCRbeta library with unique molecular identifiers. TCRdb passed the PCR reads through MiXCR, listing each CDR3 protein once. This table holds 700,000 to 950,000 distinct CDR3 sequences, roughly 16% found once. The source was PBMCs, mostly from graft donor cells, collected 360 days after TCRalphabeta/CD19-depleted stem cell transplant. The receptor set was obtained from a male patient aged 5 to 17 who had a stem cell transplant for acute lymphoblastic leukemia, so the T cells may come from the graft donor.

The V call is TRBV12-3 or TRBV12-4, the J call TRBJ2-7; D is possibly TRBD2 (6 bases). This CDR3 is 15 amino acids long. V dropped 6 bases and J dropped 3 bases, with 18 bases sitting between them. In nucleotides, the CDR3 is TGTGCCAGCAGGGCCTCCGGGACTTCCATCTACGAGCAGTACTTC. Translating it yields CASRASGTSIYEQYF.

This chain uses TRBV7-8 with TRBJ1-2; TRBD1 matches at 7 bases. Germline V gene data show CDR1 as SGHVS and CDR2 as FQNEAQ. Trimming at V came to 6 bases and at J to 4 bases, leaving 14 bases not matched to a gene. The CDR3 is made up of 16 amino acids. The CDR3, as DNA: TGTGCCAGCAGTTTCCGGACAGGCCTTTCTAGCTATGGCTACACCTTC. Translation gives CASSFRTGLSSYGYTF.

The V call is TRBV27, the J call TRBJ2-2, with D uncertain. The CDR3 sequence is 13 residues long. Trimming took 2 bases from V and 6 from J, leaving 7 bases between them. Germline lookup yields CDR1 MNHEY and CDR2 SMNVEV (reference sequence). Here the CDR3 reads CASSLIGSGELFF. DNA of the CDR3: TGTGCCAGCAGTTTAATAGGGTCCGGGGAGCTGTTTTTT.

A few counts support this clonotype. The V and J genes are TRBV29-1 and TRBJ2-1; 9 bases map to TRBD2. There are 14 residues in the CDR3. With 3 bases clipped from V and 9 bases from J, the junction kept 9 bases outside the gene matches. Per the germline V gene, CDR1 is SQVTM and CDR2 is ANQGSEA. CDR3 loop: CSVDLAGRTGEQFF. The DNA for the CDR3 is TGCAGCGTTGATCTAGCGGGAAGGACAGGTGAGCAGTTCTTC.

In this sample, this clonotype turned up many times. The chain employs TRBV7-6 and TRBJ2-7; 9 nucleotides match TRBD1. J gave up 6 bases and V 5 bases, and 11 bases lay outside the gene matches. Per germline, CDR1 SGHVS and CDR2 FNYEAQ. This CDR3 region has 15 residues. CDR3 residues: CASSDIPGQGREQYF. The CDR3 bases are TGTGCCAGCAGCGATATTCCGGGACAGGGCCGCGAGCAGTACTTC.

This clonotype was observed a handful of times. V gene TRBV12-3 or TRBV12-4 combines with J gene TRBJ2-1; TRBD2 matches at 10 bases. This CDR3 is built from 15 residues. V lost 5 bases, J lost 8 bases, and 9 bases stayed unmatched. CDR3 sequence (DNA): TGTGCCAGCAGTGGGGCTAGCGGGAGTCTCCATGAGCAGTTCTTC. Translation gives CASSGASGSLHEQFF.

This clonotype was seen a handful of times. The J gene is TRBJ1-2, the V gene TRBV2; D is unresolved. V was shortened by 8 bases and J by 5 bases, with 15 bases between the two germline ends. Germline V gives CDR1 SNHLY, CDR2 FYNNEI. CDR3 length: 13 amino acids. The CDR3 DNA follows: TGTGCCAGCCGGAGCCGGGGTTGGTATGGCTACACCTTC. Translation: CASRSRGWYGYTF.

The CDR3 DNA follows: TGCGCCAGCAGTGAGGACAGGGATCAAGAGACCCAGTACTTC. Translation: CASSEDRDQETQYF. The chain recombines TRBV10-1 with TRBJ2-5; 7 bases are a match to TRBD1. V lost 2 bases to trimming and J lost 2 bases; unmatched junction nucleotides: 2. This CDR3 is 14 amino acids long. The germline gives CDR1 WNHNN, CDR2 SYGVQD (reference sequence).

This clonotype was seen a few times. V and J are TRBV12-5 and TRBJ1-5; possible D gene TRBD1, 6 bases. Germline CDR1 is LGHNT and CDR2 is FRNRAP. The length of the CDR3 is 16 residues. The V end was cut by 6 bases, the J end by 2 bases, with 17 bases between. Here the CDR3 DNA reads TGTGCTAGTGGGCATACAGGGATCATGGGCAATCAGCCCCAGCATTTT. The encoded protein is CASGHTGIMGNQPQHF.

This clonotype was picked up a small number of times. The J gene is TRBJ1-1, the V gene TRBV6-1; the D is unclear. V gave up 5 bases and J gave up 1 base, with 8 bases separating them. CDR1 and CDR2 from the germline V gene are MNHNS and SASEGT. The CDR3 has 13 residues. The CDR3 coding sequence is TGTGCCAGCAGTAGGAGTGGGAACACTGAAGCTTTCTTT. It encodes CASSRSGNTEAFF.

This clonotype was detected many times. This chain uses TRBV5-1 with TRBJ2-7; weak D call: TRBD2 (6 bases). Trimming stripped 3 bases from V and 3 bases from J, with 13 bases between. The CDR3 contains 14 residues. Germline CDR1 and CDR2: SGHRS and YFSETQ. The CDR3 DNA is TGCGCCAGCAGCTCCCGGGGACTGATCTACGAGCAGTACTTC. This gives the protein CASSSRGLIYEQYF. Combining the CDR3 with reference TRBV5-1 and TRBJ2-7 gives the whole variable domain KAGVTQTPRYLIKTRGQQVTLSCSPISGHRSVSWYQQTPGQGLQFLFEYFSETQRNKGNFPGRFSGRQFSNSRSEMNVSTLELGDSALYLCASSSRGLIYEQYFGPGTRLTVT.

The chain recombines TRBV10-3 with TRBJ2-5, with 8 bases fitting TRBD2. Germline loops: CDR1 ENHRY, CDR2 SYGVKD. This CDR3 contains 15 residues. Trimming removed 7 bases from V and 3 bases from J; junction bases left unmatched: 10. The CDR3 protein is CAIKGGGAGEETQYF. The CDR3 DNA follows: TGTGCCATCAAGGGCGGCGGAGCGGGGGAAGAGACCCAGTACTTC.

The rearrangement joins TRBV5-6 to TRBJ1-6; possible D gene TRBD1, 6 bases. CDR3 size: 16 residues. V lost 2 bases and J 3 bases, leaving 12 bases between the germline ends. Germline-derived CDR1 and CDR2 are SGHDT and YYEEEE. The CDR3 DNA reads as TGTGCCAGCAGCTTTGGACAGTCCCGCTATAATTCACCCCTCCACTTT. Amino acid sequence: CASSFGQSRYNSPLHF.

This chain connects TRBV5-1 to TRBJ2-3; TRBD2 matches at 11 bases. Germline trimming cut 3 bases from V and 5 bases from J; bases unmatched to any gene: 5. This CDR3 spans 15 amino acids. Looked up from germline, CDR1 is SGHRS and CDR2 is YFSETQ. The CDR3 DNA is TGCGCCAGCAGCTCCCTAGCGGGAGGCGGAGATACGCAGTATTTT. This translates into CASSSLAGGGDTQYF.

The table lists this clonotype with many counts. The J gene is TRBJ2-5, the V gene TRBV24-1; D might be TRBD1 (5 bases). V was trimmed by 3 bases and J by 4 bases, leaving 14 bases between them. The germline V gene has CDR1 KGHDR and CDR2 SFDVKD. The CDR3 runs to 15 residues. The CDR3 loop reads CATSDGPAGRETQYF. CDR3 nucleotide sequence: TGTGCCACCAGTGATGGTCCCGCAGGGCGAGAGACCCAGTACTTC.

The V gene is TRBV19, the J gene TRBJ1-1; D is ambiguous. The CDR3 runs to 14 residues. Between the trimmed V and J ends, which lost 5 bases and 1 base, there was a span of 11 bases. CDR1 is LNHDA and CDR2 is SQIVND in the germline V gene (reference sequence). Written as DNA, the CDR3 is TGTGCCAGTAGTTTTACACCCACGAACACTGAAGCTTTCTTT. This sequence encodes CASSFTPTNTEAFF.

This chain joins TRBV3-1 and TRBJ2-1, with TRBD2 matching 14 bases. With V trimmed by 0 bases and J by 0 bases, 10 bases remained unmatched. The germline CDR1 and CDR2 sequences are LGHDT and YNNKEL (reference sequence). The CDR3 is 21 residues long. CDR3 in DNA: TGTGCCAGCAGCCAAGATTTGGGAGGACTAGCGGGAGGTAGCTCCTACAATGAGCAGTTCTTC. Its translation: CASSQDLGGLAGGSSYNEQFF.

The chain recombines TRBV10-1 with TRBJ2-3, with D perhaps TRBD2 (5 bases). Germline assignment: CDR1 WNHNN and CDR2 SYGVQD (reference sequence). V was cut by 4 bases and J by 2 bases, with 10 bases left in between. The CDR3 runs 14 residues. The CDR3 sequence is CASSGSGSTDTQYF. As DNA, the CDR3 is TGCGCCAGCAGTGGAAGCGGATCCACAGATACGCAGTATTTT.

The chain combines TRBV9 with TRBJ2-1; 8 bases line up with TRBD2. V was clipped by 3 bases and J by 5 bases; unmatched bases: 7. The CDR3 is 15 amino acids. Germline loops: CDR1 SGDLS, CDR2 YYNGEE. The CDR3 is CASSDLLAADNEQFF. The CDR3, as DNA: TGTGCCAGCAGCGACTTACTAGCGGCTGACAATGAGCAGTTCTTC.

The chain joins TRBV11-1 to TRBJ2-5, with 11 bases aligning to TRBD2. CDR3 length: 19 amino acids. The V gene end was trimmed by 4 bases and the J gene end by 1 base; junction bases not matched to a gene: 14. CDR1 and CDR2 from the germline V gene are SGHAT and FQDESV (reference sequence). The CDR3 DNA reads TGTGCCAGCAGCTACCCCTTAGGGCTGACTAGCGGGATCCAAGAGACCCAGTACTTC. This sequence encodes CASSYPLGLTSGIQETQYF.

The J gene is TRBJ2-7, the V gene TRBV4-1, with a possible D match to TRBD2 (5 bases). Germline CDR1 is MGHRA and CDR2 is YSYEKL. The CDR3 is 14 residues long. Trimming cost V 2 bases and J 2 bases, with 10 bases left between them. CDR3 sequence (DNA): TGCGCCAGCAGCCAACGGGAACAGACCTACGAGCAGTACTTC. This gives the protein CASSQREQTYEQYF.

V and J are TRBV5-1 and TRBJ2-3; D gene uncertain. Germline V lookup: CDR1 SGHRS, CDR2 YFSETQ. This CDR3 is 11 amino acids long. The V end lost 4 bases, the J end lost 6 bases, and 6 bases lay between the germline ends. The CDR3 DNA reads as TGCGCCAGCAGCGGCTCGGATACGCAGTATTTT. This sequence encodes CASSGSDTQYF.

Here the CDR3 reads CASRGTGGNEQFF. The CDR3 nucleotides read TGTGCCAGCAGGGGGACAGGGGGCAATGAGCAGTTCTTC. This rearrangement joins TRBV5-6 to TRBJ2-1, with 11 positions matching TRBD1. J gave up 6 bases and V 5 bases, and 1 base lay outside the gene matches. This CDR3 contains 13 residues. Looked up from germline, CDR1 is SGHDT and CDR2 is YYEEEE.

The chain uses TRBV3-1 and TRBJ2-7; the D is unclear. The germline V and J ends were trimmed by 0 bases and 4 bases, with 13 bases remaining between them. Looked up from germline, CDR1 is LGHDT and CDR2 is YNNKEL (reference sequence). This CDR3 contains 15 residues. This CDR3 reads CASSQDGYRGYEQYF. In nucleotides, the CDR3 is TGTGCCAGCAGCCAAGATGGGTACCGTGGTTACGAGCAGTACTTC.